One and the same sample provided the 27 T cell receptor beta chains below, sequenced in a study of blood T cell repertoires in COVID-19. The protocol was immunoSEQ multiplex PCR, while the TCRdb copy is restricted to in-frame clones and leaves out a portion. The sample has 93,000 or so clones, roughly 87% seen once; the top ten hold 6.2%. Sequencing was carried out using peripheral blood. The receptors here all came from a human donor in a cohort sampled during active COVID-19.

The J gene is TRBJ2-2, the V gene TRBV5-1, with 8 positions matching TRBD2. From germline, CDR1 is SGHRS and CDR2 YFSETQ. After removal of 3 bases from V and 2 bases from J, the junction contained 6 bases not matched to a gene. The CDR3 has 16 residues. CDR3 amino acids: CASSSGREENTGELFF. The CDR3 region has the DNA TGCGCCAGCAGCTCTGGGCGGGAGGAAAACACCGGGGAGCTGTTTTTT.

CDR3 in amino acids: CASSARGGRAGYGYTF. DNA of the CDR3: TGCGCCAGCAGCGCAAGAGGGGGCAGGGCCGGCTATGGCTACACCTTC. This chain joins TRBV5-1 and TRBJ1-2, with 7 bases that match TRBD1. The CDR3 runs to 16 residues. The J segment lost 4 bases and the V segment lost 4 bases, leaving 13 bases of the junction unmatched. Germline V CDR1 and CDR2: SGHRS, YFSETQ.

In its sample, this clone was seen once. V and J are TRBV27 and TRBJ2-7, with 9 positions matching TRBD2. V dropped 6 bases and J dropped 3; count of bases not matched to a gene: 6. CDR3 length: 14 amino acids. Looked up from germline, CDR1 is MNHEY and CDR2 is SMNVEV (reference sequence). CDR3 sequence (DNA): TGTGCCAGCAGATCCGGGACTAGCAGCTACGAGCAGTACTTC. Encoded protein: CASRSGTSSYEQYF.

This chain uses TRBV27 with TRBJ2-2; TRBD2 might be the D (6 bases). V was shortened by 7 bases and J by 0 bases, with 15 bases between the two germline ends. Germline lookup yields CDR1 MNHEY and CDR2 SMNVEV (reference sequence). This CDR3 region has 16 residues. The CDR3 DNA sequence: TGTGCCAGCACCCCAGTACGGGAGCCGAACACCGGGGAGCTGTTTTTT. Its protein is CASTPVREPNTGELFF.

The chain links TRBV18 to TRBJ2-1, with 12 bases that match TRBD1. CDR1 and CDR2 from the germline V gene are KGHSH and LQKENI. The CDR3 extends over 14 amino acids. V was clipped by 6 bases and J by 10 bases; unmatched bases: 7. The CDR3 loop is CASSPGQGAYEQFF. The CDR3 DNA reads as TGTGCCAGCTCTCCGGGACAGGGGGCGTACGAGCAGTTCTTC.

This clone was detected a few times. The chain combines TRBV10-2 with TRBJ2-7; a weak D match, TRBD1 (6 bases). The CDR3 extends over 14 amino acids. Germline CDR1 and CDR2: WSHSY and SAAADI. Trimming removed 8 bases at V and 5 bases at J, with 19 bases between. The CDR3 reads CASAESRGFNEQYF. The CDR3 DNA reads as TGCGCCAGCGCCGAGAGCAGGGGCTTCAACGAGCAGTACTTC.

On this clone itself: At one end the junction does not follow the germline gene, possibly because of a read error. The chain carries TRBV7-9 and TRBJ2-1, with D hard to call. This CDR3 comprises 11 residues. From germline, CDR1 is SEHNR and CDR2 FQNEAQ (reference sequence). Here the CDR3 DNA reads TGTGCCAGCACCTTAGGAGAAACGCAGTTCTTC. It codes for CASTLGETQFF. Based on the CDR3 plus reference TRBV7-9 and TRBJ2-1, the full variable domain is DTGVSQNPRHKITKRGQNVTFRCDPISEHNRLYWYRQTLGQGPEFLTYFQNEAQLEKSRLLSDRFSAERPKGSFSTLEIQRTEQGDSAMYLCASTLGETQFFGPGTRLTVL.

The table lists this clone with a count of one. The gene calls are TRBV6-5 and TRBJ2-1; maybe TRBD2 (6 bases). The CDR3 is 15 amino acids. V shed 2 bases and J shed 0 bases, with 8 bases lying between them. Germline V lookup: CDR1 MNHEY, CDR2 SVGAGI. The CDR3 sequence: CASSYDGSSYNEQFF. CDR3 DNA sequence: TGTGCCAGCAGTTACGACGGGAGCTCCTACAATGAGCAGTTCTTC.

The gene calls are TRBV6-5 and TRBJ2-7; 7 bases agree with TRBD2. This CDR3 region has 16 residues. The V gene's germline CDR1 is MNHEY and CDR2 SVGAGI. V shed 0 bases and J 3 bases; nucleotides not matched to a gene: 8. The chain's CDR3 is CASSYSRLADNYEQYF. In DNA, the CDR3 is TGTGCCAGCAGTTACTCGAGGCTAGCGGATAACTACGAGCAGTACTTC.

This clone was detected only once. V usage is TRBV5-4 and J usage is TRBJ2-3; 9 nucleotides match TRBD1. This CDR3 spans 15 amino acids. Trimming took 4 bases from V and 1 from J; bases not matched to a gene: 4. The V gene's germline CDR1 is SGHNT and CDR2 YYREEE (reference sequence). CDR3 in amino acids: CASSHRDRGTDTQYF. The DNA for the CDR3 is TGTGCCAGCAGCCACCGGGACAGGGGCACAGATACGCAGTATTTT. The variable domain in full, with the rest retrieved from reference TRBV5-4 and TRBJ2-3, is ETGVTQSPTHLIKTRGQQVTLRCSSQSGHNTVSWYQQALGQGPQFIFQYYREEENGRGNFPPRFSGLQFPNYSSELNVNALELDDSALYLCASSHRDRGTDTQYFGPGTRLTVL.

In its sample, this clone was seen once. The genes are TRBV28 and TRBJ2-3; a possible D gene is TRBD1 (6 bases). Per germline, CDR1 MDHEN and CDR2 SYDVKM. The CDR3 sequence is 16 residues long. The V and J ends lost 5 bases and 2 bases respectively, with 17 bases between them. The CDR3 sequence is CASSGTTGTPTDTQYF. The CDR3 DNA reads as TGTGCCAGCAGTGGAACCACCGGGACACCCACAGATACGCAGTATTTT.

This clone was picked up one time. The rearrangement links TRBV6-5 to TRBJ1-5; no clear D. The CDR3 totals 15 residues. Germline-derived CDR1 and CDR2 are MNHEY and SVGAGI. Trimming took off 8 bases at V and 0 bases at J, with 14 bases between the two ends. The CDR3 protein is CASGQSTYSNQPQHF. The CDR3 coding sequence is TGTGCCAGCGGGCAGTCAACTTATAGCAATCAGCCCCAGCATTTT.

Notes on this clone: One end of the junction does not line up with germline, which may come from a read error. Other DNA variants within this sample encode the same CDR3. The chain joins TRBV10-3 to TRBJ2-7; TRBD2 matches at 13 bases. The CDR3 covers 16 residues. Germline values: CDR1 ENHRY, CDR2 SYGVKD. CDR3 nucleotide sequence: TGTGCCACACAAGAGTTACGGACTAGCGGGAGTCAGTACCCCCTCTTC. Amino acids: CATQELRTSGSQYPLF.

This chain uses TRBV3-1 (or the pseudogene TRBV3-2) with TRBJ2-7; 9 bases line up with TRBD1. The CDR3 is 15 residues long. The ends lost 3 bases at V and 4 bases at J; junction bases unmatched: 7. Per the germline V gene, CDR1 is LGHDT and CDR2 is YNNKEL (reference sequence). The CDR3 here is CASSHLGTGPYEQYF. DNA for the CDR3: TGTGCCAGCAGCCACCTCGGGACAGGGCCTTACGAGCAGTACTTC.

The chain has TRBV2 and TRBJ2-1; 9 nucleotides align to TRBD1. CDR1 SNHLY and CDR2 FYNNEI come from the germline V gene. Trimming cost V 4 bases and J 7 bases; bases outside gene matches: 11. The CDR3 runs to 16 residues. CDR3 coding DNA: TGTGCCAGCAGTGTATCGGAACAGGGGGCGCGGAATGAGCAGTTCTTC. Translating gives CASSVSEQGARNEQFF.

The chain has TRBV7-9 and TRBJ1-4; the match to TRBD1 covers 7 bases. The germline gives CDR1 SEHNR, CDR2 FQNEAQ (reference sequence). V was pared by 0 bases and J by 10 bases, with 8 bases of the junction left unmatched. The CDR3 totals 15 residues. CDR3 loop: CASSLARGGVIKLFF. CDR3 coding DNA: TGTGCCAGCAGCTTAGCGCGAGGGGGCGTTATAAAACTGTTTTTT. The variable domain in full, with the rest retrieved from reference TRBV7-9 and TRBJ1-4, is DTGVSQNPRHKITKRGQNVTFRCDPISEHNRLYWYRQTLGQGPEFLTYFQNEAQLEKSRLLSDRFSAERPKGSFSTLEIQRTEQGDSAMYLCASSLARGGVIKLFFGSGTQLSVL.

The chain combines TRBV27 with TRBJ1-2; 8 bases are a match to TRBD1. Per germline, CDR1 MNHEY and CDR2 SMNVEV (reference sequence). V was pared by 5 bases and J by 3 bases, with 5 bases of the junction left unmatched. The CDR3 spans 14 residues. The CDR3 DNA reads as TGTGCCAGCAGTCCCGGACAGGGATACTATGGCTACACCTTC. This gives the protein CASSPGQGYYGYTF.

V usage is TRBV6-1 and J usage is TRBJ2-4, with 9 bases identical to TRBD2. CDR3 size: 14 residues. Germline loops: CDR1 MNHNS, CDR2 SASEGT. The V and J ends lost 1 base and 6 bases, in that order; junction bases with no gene match: 1. The CDR3 DNA reads as TGTGCCAGCAGTGAAGTGCGGGAGGGAAACATTCAGTACTTC. It specifies CASSEVREGNIQYF.

The chain employs TRBV19 and TRBJ2-7; 9 nucleotides line up with TRBD1. There are 15 residues in the CDR3. The germline V gene encodes CDR1 LNHDA and CDR2 SQIVND (reference sequence). J lost 2 bases, V lost 5 bases, and 7 bases had no gene match. The chain's CDR3 is CASSEGTGYPYEQYF. CDR3 coding DNA: TGTGCCAGTAGTGAAGGGACAGGGTACCCCTACGAGCAGTACTTC.

The genes are TRBV14 and TRBJ2-7; weak D call: TRBD1 (6 bases). The CDR3 length is 15 residues. Trimming cost V 2 bases and J 4 bases, with 15 bases left between them. In germline, CDR1 is SGHDN, CDR2 FVKESK. DNA for the CDR3: TGTGCCAGCAGCCAACCACAGGGTGCTAGGTACGAGCAGTACTTC. Translating it yields CASSQPQGARYEQYF. The variable domain in full, with the rest retrieved from reference TRBV14 and TRBJ2-7, is EAGVTQFPSHSVIEKGQTVTLRCDPISGHDNLYWYRRVMGKEIKFLLHFVKESKQDESGMPNNRFLAERTGGTYSTLKVQPAELEDSGVYFCASSQPQGARYEQYFGPGTRLTVT.

The chain uses TRBV6-5 and TRBJ1-2; 7 bases agree with TRBD1. CDR1 MNHEY and CDR2 SVGAGI come from the germline V gene. CDR3 size: 13 residues. J gave up 2 bases and V 7 bases, and 4 bases lay outside the gene matches. CDR3 protein: CASNKDRNYGYTF. The CDR3 DNA follows: TGTGCCAGCAACAAGGACAGGAACTATGGCTACACCTTC.

This clone was seen just once. J is TRBJ1-6 and V is TRBV27, with 8 nucleotides matching TRBD1. The CDR3 sequence is 14 residues long. Germline V gene lookup returns CDR1 MNHEY and CDR2 SMNVEV (reference sequence). V shed 3 bases and J 9 bases; nucleotides not matched to a gene: 4. The CDR3 DNA reads TGTGCCAGCAGTTTTACGACAGGGGTTTCACCCCTCCACTTT. It encodes CASSFTTGVSPLHF.

This sequence joins TRBV7-9 and TRBJ2-5, with 7 nucleotides matching TRBD2. The junction had 5 bases not matched to a gene; V was cut back by 1 base and J by 0 bases. CDR1 and CDR2 from the germline V gene are SEHNR and FQNEAQ (reference sequence). The CDR3 covers 16 residues. The CDR3 spells CASSLVVGGDQETQYF. CDR3 coding DNA: TGTGCCAGCAGCTTAGTTGTGGGGGGGGACCAAGAGACCCAGTACTTC.

The rearrangement uses TRBV2 and TRBJ1-2; 9 nucleotides line up with TRBD1. After removal of 9 bases from V and 3 bases from J, the junction contained 8 bases not matched to a gene. CDR1 SNHLY and CDR2 FYNNEI come from the germline V gene. The CDR3 sequence is 14 residues long. This chain's CDR3 is CASPTGGVYYGYTF. The CDR3 nucleotides are TGTGCCAGTCCCACAGGGGGCGTATACTATGGCTACACCTTC.

The chain carries TRBV18 and TRBJ1-4; D is unresolved. Between the trimmed V and J ends, which lost 3 bases and 0 bases, there was a span of 17 bases. The CDR3 contains 18 residues. Germline CDR1 KGHSH, CDR2 LQKENI. CDR3 sequence (DNA): TGTGCCAGCTCACCCACGCCAGGCCAAGATGCAACTAATGAAAAACTGTTTTTT. Translation: CASSPTPGQDATNEKLFF.

The genes are TRBV4-2 and TRBJ2-1; the D gene is possibly TRBD2 (6 bases). Germline-derived CDR1 and CDR2 are LGHNA and YNFKEQ. The CDR3 has 16 amino acids. V lost 0 bases and J lost 7, with 16 bases in between. DNA for the CDR3: TGTGCCAGCAGCCAAGAAGTGGGCGGGGAAGGGAATGAGCAGTTCTTC. Translated, it gives CASSQEVGGEGNEQFF.

The chain has TRBV9 and TRBJ2-7, with D tentatively TRBD1 (7 bases). The germline V gene encodes CDR1 SGDLS and CDR2 YYNGEE. With 4 bases removed from V and 2 bases from J, the gap between germline ends came to 19 bases. The CDR3 is 16 residues long. CDR3 nucleotide sequence: TGTGCCAGCAGCCTGCGTCCGGAGGGGGCCACCTACGAGCAGTACTTC. This translates into CASSLRPEGATYEQYF.